The entry that follows covers one T cell receptor beta chain sequence. Its matching antigen is unknown. The sample comes from a study of cytotoxic CD8 clonotypes in ibrutinib-treated CLL. For the study at large: Response samples were taken after a median of about 12 months on treatment, range 6 to 36. Study results and limitations: Clonality increased at ibrutinib response and stayed stable in sustained remission. At progression, however, it fell back toward baseline. Contraction or stability on treatment was seen for public clonotypes, which were uncommon.

Cryopreserved PBMCs supplied roughly 2 micrograms of genomic DNA for TCR beta libraries. The CDR3 is 16 residues long. The V end lost 8 bases, the J end lost 4 bases, and 21 bases lay between the germline ends. The germline V gene encodes CDR1 MDHEN and CDR2 SYDVKM. Libraries were prepared by immunoSEQ multiplex PCR; TCRdb keeps only in-frame clonotypes and omits some of them. The profile covers 150,000 to 200,000 clones, with roughly 84% appearing a single time and 3% taken by the ten largest. The specimen was PBMCs, collected at disease progression, from a patient treated with ibrutinib. This sequence joins TRBV28 and TRBJ1-5; D may be TRBD1 (6 bases). The sequence was collected from a human donor with chronic lymphocytic leukemia. CDR3 sequence (DNA): TGTGCCAGCCGAACTTACAGGGACTTAGGGAATCAGCCCCAGCATTTT. Protein: CASRTYRDLGNQPQHF.